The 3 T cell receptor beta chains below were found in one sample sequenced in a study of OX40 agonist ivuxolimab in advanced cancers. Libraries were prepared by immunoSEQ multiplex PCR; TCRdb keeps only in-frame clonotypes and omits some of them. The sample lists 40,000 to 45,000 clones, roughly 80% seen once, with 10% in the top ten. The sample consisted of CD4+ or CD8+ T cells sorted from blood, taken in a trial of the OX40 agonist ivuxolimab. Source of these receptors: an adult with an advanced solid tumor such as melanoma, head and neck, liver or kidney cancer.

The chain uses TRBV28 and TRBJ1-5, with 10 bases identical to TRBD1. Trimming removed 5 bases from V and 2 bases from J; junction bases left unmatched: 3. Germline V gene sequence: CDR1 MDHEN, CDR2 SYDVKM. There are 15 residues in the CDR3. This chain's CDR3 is CASSRTGGGNQPQHF. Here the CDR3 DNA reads TGTGCCAGCAGTAGGACAGGGGGAGGCAATCAGCCCCAGCATTTT.

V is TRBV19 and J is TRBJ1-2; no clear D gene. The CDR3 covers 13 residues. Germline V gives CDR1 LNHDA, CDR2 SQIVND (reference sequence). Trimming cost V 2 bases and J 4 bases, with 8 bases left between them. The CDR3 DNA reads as TGTGCCAGTAGTATAACGGCAGCCTATGGCTACACCTTC. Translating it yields CASSITAAYGYTF.

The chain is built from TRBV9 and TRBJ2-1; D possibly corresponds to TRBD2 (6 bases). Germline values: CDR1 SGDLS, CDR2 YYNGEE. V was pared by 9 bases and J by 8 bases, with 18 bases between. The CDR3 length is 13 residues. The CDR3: CATSSVTGHEQFF. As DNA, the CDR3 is TGTGCCACGTCTAGCGTCACGGGCCATGAGCAGTTCTTC.